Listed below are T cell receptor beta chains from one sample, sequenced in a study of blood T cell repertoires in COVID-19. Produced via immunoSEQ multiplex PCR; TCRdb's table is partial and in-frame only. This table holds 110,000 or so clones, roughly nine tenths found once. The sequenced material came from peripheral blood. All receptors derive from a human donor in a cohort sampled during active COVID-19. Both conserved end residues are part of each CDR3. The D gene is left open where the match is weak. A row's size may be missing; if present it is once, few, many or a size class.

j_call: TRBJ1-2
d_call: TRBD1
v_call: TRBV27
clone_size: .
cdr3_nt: TGTGCCAGCAGTTTATGGTCAGGGGGCGGATTAAGGGATGGCTACACCTTC
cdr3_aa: CASSLWSGGGLRDGYTF

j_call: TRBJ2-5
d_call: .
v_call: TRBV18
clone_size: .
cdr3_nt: TGTGCCAGCTCACCACTCGGGGAACGAGAGACCCAGTACTTC
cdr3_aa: CASSPLGERETQYF

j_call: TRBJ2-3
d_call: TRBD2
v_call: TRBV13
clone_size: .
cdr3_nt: TGTGCCAGCAGCTCCGGGACTAGCGGGAGGGCTCTAGATACGCAGTATTTT
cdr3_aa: CASSSGTSGRALDTQYF

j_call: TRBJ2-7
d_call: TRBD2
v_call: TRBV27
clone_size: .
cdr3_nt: TGTGCCAGCAGTTTTACTAGCGGGAGGGCCCGGGAGCAGTACTTC
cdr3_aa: CASSFTSGRAREQYF

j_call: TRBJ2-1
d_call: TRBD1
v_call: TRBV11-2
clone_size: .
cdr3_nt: TGTGCCAGCAGCCCTTGGACAGGCTCCTACAATGAGCAGTTCTTC
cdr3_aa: CASSPWTGSYNEQFF

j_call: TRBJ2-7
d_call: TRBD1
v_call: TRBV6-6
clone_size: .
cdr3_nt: TGTGCCATCAAAAAGGGACAGCCCTACGAGCAGTACTTC
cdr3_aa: CAIKKGQPYEQYF

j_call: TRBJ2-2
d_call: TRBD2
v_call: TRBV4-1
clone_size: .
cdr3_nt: TGCGCCAGCAGGAAAAGCGGGGCCGGGGAGCTGTTTTTT
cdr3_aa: CASRKSGAGELFF

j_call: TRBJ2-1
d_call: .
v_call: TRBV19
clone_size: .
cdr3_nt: TGTGCCAGTACCCCAGTTAACTCCTACAATGAGCAGTTCTTC
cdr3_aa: CASTPVNSYNEQFF

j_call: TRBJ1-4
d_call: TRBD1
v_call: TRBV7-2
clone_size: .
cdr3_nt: TGTGCCAGCAGCTTACGGACAGGGAATAGTGAAAAACTGTTTTTT
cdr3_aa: CASSLRTGNSEKLFF

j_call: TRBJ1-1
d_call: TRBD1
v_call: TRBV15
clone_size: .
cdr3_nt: TGTGCCACCAGCAGAGATATGGGGTTCGAGGGTTCCAGGGGGGTTGAAGCTTTCTTT
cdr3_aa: CATSRDMGFEGSRGVEAFF

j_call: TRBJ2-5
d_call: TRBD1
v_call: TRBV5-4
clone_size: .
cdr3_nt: TGTGCCAGCAGCTCGGGACAGGCCCTAAAAGAGACCCAGTACTTC
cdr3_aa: CASSSGQALKETQYF

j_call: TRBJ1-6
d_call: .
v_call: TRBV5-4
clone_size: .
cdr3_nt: TGTGCCAGCAGCCCCGGTTTACAGGGCCTGGGTAATTCACCCCTCCACTTT
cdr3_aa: CASSPGLQGLGNSPLHF

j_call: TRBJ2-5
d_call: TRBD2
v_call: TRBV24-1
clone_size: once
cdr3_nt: TGTGCCACCAGTGATACAGCGGGACTAGAGACCCAGTACTTC
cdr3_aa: CATSDTAGLETQYF

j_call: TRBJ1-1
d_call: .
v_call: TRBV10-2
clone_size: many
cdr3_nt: TGCGCCAGCAGTGACCCGGGGATGAACACTGAAGCTTTCTTT
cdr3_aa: CASSDPGMNTEAFF

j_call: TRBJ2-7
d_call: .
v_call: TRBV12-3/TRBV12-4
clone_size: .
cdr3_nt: TGTGCCAGCAGTTTAATGGAGGCCTCCGAGCAGTACTTC
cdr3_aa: CASSLMEASEQYF

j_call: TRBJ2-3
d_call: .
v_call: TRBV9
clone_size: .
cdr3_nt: TGTGCCAGCAGCGCCCGCCCAGGGGTTAACACAGATACGCAGTATTTT
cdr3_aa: CASSARPGVNTDTQYF

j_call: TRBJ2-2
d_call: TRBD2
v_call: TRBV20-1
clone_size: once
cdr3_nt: TGCAGTGCTAGTGGACTAGCGGGACGGGCCGGGGAGCTGTTTTTT
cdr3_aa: CSASGLAGRAGELFF

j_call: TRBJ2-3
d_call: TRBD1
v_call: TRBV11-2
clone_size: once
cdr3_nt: TGTGCCAGCAGCTTAGCAGGGGGTCTCACAGATACGCAGTATTTT
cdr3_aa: CASSLAGGLTDTQYF

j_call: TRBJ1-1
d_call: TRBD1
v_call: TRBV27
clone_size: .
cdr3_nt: TGTGCCAGCAGAAGTAGTGGAGGGGGCCGTGAAGCTTTCTTT
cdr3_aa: CASRSSGGGREAFF

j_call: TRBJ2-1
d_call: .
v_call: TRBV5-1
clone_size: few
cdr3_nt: TGCGCCAGCAGCTTGGGGGACAAAGTGCACAATGAGCAGTTCTTC
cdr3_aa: CASSLGDKVHNEQFF

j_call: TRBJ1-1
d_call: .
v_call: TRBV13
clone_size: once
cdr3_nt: TGTGCCAGCAGCTTAGTGGCGGTGAACACTGAAGCTTTCTTT
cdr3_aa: CASSLVAVNTEAFF

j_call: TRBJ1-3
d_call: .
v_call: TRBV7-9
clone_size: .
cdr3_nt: TGTGCCAGCAGCTCTCCTGGAAACACCATATATTTT
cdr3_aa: CASSSPGNTIYF

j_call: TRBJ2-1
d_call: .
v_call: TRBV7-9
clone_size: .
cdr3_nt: TGTGCCAGCACCATTGCGCTCAATGAGCAGTTCTTC
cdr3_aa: CASTIALNEQFF

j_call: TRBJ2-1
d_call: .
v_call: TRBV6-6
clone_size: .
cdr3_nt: TGTGCCAGCTGCCTTCGCGAAGGGGGCAATGAGCAGTTCTTC
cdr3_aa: CASCLREGGNEQFF

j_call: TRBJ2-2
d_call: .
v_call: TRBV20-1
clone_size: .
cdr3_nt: TGCAGTGCTAGTACAGGGTTCCGAATGAACACCGGGGAGCTGTTTTTT
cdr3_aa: CSASTGFRMNTGELFF

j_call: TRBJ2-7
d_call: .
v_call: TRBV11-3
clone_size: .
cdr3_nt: TGTGCCAGCAGCCCTCCAGTCTTCCTAGACTGGTACGAGCAGTACTTC
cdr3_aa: CASSPPVFLDWYEQYF

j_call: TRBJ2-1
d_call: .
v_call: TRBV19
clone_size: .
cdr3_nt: TGTGCCAGTAGTATAGATATCTACAATGAGCAGTTCTTC
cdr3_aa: CASSIDIYNEQFF

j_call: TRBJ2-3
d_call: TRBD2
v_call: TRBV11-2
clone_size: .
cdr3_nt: TGTGCCAGCAGCTTAAAAGGACTAGCGGTTAGCACAGATACGCAGTATTTT
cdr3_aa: CASSLKGLAVSTDTQYF

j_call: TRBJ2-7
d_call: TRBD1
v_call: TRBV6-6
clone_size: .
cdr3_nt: TGTGCCAGCAGTTGGGGACAGGGGGCCTACGAGCAGTACTTC
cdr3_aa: CASSWGQGAYEQYF

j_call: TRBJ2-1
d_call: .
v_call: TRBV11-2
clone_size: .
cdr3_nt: TGTGCCAGCAGCTACGGACGGACAAATGAGCAGTTCTTC
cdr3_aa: CASSYGRTNEQFF

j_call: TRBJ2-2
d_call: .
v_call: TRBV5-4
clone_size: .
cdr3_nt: TGTGCCAGCAGCTCTAGGAGGGCGAACACCGGGGAGCTGTTTTTT
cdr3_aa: CASSSRRANTGELFF